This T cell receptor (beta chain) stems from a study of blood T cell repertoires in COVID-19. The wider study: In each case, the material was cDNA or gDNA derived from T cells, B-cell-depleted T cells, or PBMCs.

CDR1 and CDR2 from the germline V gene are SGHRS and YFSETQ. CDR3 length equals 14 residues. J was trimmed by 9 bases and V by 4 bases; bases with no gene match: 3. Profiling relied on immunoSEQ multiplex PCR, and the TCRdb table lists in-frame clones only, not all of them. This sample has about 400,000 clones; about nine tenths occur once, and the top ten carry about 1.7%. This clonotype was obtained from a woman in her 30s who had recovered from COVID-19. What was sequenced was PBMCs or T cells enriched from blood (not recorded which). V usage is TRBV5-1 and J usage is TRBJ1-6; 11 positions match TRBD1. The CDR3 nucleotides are TGCGCCAGCAGCGCGGGACAGGGGGTTTCACCCCTCCACTTT. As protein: CASSAGQGVSPLHF.